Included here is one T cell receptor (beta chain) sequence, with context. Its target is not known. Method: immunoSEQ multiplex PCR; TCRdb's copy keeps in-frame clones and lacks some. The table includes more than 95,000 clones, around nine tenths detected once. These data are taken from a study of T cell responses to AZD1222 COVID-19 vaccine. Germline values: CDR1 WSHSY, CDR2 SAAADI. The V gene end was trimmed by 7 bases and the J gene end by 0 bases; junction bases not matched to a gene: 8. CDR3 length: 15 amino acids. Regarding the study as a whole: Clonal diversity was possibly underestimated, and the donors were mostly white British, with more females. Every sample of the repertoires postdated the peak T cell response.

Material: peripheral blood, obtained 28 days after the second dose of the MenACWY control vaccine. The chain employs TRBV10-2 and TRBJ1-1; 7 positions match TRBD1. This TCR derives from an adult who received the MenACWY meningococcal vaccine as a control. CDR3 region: CASMRQGALNTEAFF. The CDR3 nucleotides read TGCGCCAGCATGAGACAGGGAGCTCTGAACACTGAAGCTTTCTTT.